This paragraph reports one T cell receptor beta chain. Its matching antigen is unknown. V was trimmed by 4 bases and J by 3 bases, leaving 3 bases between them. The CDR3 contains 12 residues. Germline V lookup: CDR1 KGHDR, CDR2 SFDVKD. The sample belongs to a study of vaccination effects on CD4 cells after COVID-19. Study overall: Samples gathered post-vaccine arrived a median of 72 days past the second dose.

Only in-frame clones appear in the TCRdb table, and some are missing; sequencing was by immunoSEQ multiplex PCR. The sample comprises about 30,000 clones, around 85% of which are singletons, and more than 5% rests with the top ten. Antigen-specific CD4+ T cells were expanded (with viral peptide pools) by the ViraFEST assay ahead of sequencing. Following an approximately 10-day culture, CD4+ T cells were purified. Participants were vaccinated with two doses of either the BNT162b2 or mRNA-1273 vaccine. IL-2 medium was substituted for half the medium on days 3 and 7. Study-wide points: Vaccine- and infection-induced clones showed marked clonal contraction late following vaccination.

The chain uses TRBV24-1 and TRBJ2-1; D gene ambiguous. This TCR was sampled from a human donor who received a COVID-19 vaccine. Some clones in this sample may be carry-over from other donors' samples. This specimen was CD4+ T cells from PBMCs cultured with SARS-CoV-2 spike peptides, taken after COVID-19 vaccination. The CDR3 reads CATSERYNEQFF. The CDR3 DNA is TGTGCCACCAGTGAACGCTACAATGAGCAGTTCTTC.